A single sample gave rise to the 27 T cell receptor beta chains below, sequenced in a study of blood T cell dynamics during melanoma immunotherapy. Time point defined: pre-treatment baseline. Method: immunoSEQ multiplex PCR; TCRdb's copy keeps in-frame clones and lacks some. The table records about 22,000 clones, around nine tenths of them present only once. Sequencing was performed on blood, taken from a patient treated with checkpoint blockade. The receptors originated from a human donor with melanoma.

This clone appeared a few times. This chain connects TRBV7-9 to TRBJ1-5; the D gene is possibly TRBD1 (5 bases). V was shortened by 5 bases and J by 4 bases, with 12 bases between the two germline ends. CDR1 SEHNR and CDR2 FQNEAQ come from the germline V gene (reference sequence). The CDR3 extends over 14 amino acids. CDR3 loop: CASSRTMLNQPQHF. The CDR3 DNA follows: TGTGCCAGCAGCCGGACAATGTTGAATCAGCCCCAGCATTTT.

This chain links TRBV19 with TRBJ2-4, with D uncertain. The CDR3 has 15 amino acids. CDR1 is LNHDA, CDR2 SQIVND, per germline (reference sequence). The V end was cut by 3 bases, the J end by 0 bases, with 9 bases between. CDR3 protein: CASSITGIAKNIQYF. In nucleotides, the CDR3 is TGTGCCAGTAGTATCACGGGTATAGCCAAAAACATTCAGTACTTC.

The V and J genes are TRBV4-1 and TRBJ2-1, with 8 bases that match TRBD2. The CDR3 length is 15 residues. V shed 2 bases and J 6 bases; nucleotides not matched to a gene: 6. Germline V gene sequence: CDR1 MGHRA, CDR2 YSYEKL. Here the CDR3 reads CASSQPAGVVNEQFF. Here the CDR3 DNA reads TGCGCCAGCAGCCAACCAGCGGGAGTGGTCAATGAGCAGTTCTTC.

CDR3 DNA sequence: TGTGCCAGCAGTTACCTTCGCGAGCAGTACTTC. Its protein is CASSYLREQYF. This chain joins TRBV6-5 and TRBJ2-5; D gene unclear. With the DNA end fitting TRBJ2-7 better, the J assignment may be wrong. CDR3 length: 11 amino acids. The germline gives CDR1 MNHEY, CDR2 SVGAGI.

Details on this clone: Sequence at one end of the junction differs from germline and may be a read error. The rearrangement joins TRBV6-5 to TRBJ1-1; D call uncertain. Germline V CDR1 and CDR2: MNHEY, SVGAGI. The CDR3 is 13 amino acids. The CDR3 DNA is TGTGCCTGCAGAGGACGGCAGAACACTGAAGCTTTCTTT. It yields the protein CACRGRQNTEAFF.

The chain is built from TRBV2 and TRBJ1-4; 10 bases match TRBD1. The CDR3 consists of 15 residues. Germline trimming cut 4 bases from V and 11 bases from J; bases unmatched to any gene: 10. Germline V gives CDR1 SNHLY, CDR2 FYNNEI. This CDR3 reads CASSGRDRGTSKLFF. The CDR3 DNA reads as TGTGCCAGCAGTGGTAGGGACAGGGGAACCTCCAAACTGTTTTTT.

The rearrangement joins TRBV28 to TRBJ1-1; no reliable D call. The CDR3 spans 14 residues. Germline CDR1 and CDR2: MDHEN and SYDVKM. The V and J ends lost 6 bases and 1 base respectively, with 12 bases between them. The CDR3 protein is CASSRTRPNTEAFF. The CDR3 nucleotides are TGTGCCAGCAGCCGTACACGCCCGAACACTGAAGCTTTCTTT.

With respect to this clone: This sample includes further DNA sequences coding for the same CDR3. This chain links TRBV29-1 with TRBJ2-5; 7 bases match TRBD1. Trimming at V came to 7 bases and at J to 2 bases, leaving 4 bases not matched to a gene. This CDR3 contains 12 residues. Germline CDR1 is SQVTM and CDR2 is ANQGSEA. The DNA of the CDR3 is TGCAGCGGAGGGGACAGACAAGAGACCCAGTACTTC. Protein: CSGGDRQETQYF.

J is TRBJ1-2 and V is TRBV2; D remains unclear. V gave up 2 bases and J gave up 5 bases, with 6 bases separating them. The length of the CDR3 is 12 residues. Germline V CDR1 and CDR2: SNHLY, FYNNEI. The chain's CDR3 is CASSESGYGYTF. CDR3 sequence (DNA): TGTGCCAGCAGTGAAAGTGGATATGGCTACACCTTC.

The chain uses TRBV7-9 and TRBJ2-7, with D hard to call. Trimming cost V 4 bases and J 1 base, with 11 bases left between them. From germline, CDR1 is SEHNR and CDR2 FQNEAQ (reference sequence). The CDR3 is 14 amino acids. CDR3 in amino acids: CASSSSQNSYEQYF. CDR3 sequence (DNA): TGTGCCAGCAGCTCCTCCCAGAATTCCTACGAGCAGTACTTC.

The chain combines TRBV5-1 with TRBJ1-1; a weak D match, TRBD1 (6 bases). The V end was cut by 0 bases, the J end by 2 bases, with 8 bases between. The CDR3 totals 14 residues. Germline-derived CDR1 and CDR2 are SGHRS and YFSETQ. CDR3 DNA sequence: TGCGCCAGCAGCTTGGGGACAGTTAACACTGAAGCTTTCTTT. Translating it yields CASSLGTVNTEAFF.

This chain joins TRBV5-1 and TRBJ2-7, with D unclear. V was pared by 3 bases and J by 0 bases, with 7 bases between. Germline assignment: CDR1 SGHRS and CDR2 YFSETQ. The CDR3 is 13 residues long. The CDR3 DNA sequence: TGCGCCAGCAGCTCCGGGTCCTCCTACGAGCAGTACTTC. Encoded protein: CASSSGSSYEQYF.

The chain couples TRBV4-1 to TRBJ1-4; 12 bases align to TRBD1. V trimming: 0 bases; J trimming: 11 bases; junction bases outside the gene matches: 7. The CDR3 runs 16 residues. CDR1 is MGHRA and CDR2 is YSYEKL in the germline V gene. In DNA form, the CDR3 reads TGCGCCAGCAGCCAAGAAAACCGGGACAGGGGGCTTAAACTGTTTTTT. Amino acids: CASSQENRDRGLKLFF.

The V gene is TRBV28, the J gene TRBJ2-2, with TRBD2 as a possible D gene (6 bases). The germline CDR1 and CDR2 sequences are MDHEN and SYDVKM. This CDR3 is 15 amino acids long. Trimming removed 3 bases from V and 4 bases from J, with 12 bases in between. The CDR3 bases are TGTGCCAGCAGTTTTTCCGGGGGACGCACCGGGGAGCTGTTTTTT. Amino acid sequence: CASSFSGGRTGELFF.

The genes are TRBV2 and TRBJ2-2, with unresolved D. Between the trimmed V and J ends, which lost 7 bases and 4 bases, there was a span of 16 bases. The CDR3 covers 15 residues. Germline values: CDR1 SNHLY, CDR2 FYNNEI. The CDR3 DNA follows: TGTGCCAGCATTCTGGGATTTGCCGGCACCGGGGAGCTGTTTTTT. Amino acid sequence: CASILGFAGTGELFF.

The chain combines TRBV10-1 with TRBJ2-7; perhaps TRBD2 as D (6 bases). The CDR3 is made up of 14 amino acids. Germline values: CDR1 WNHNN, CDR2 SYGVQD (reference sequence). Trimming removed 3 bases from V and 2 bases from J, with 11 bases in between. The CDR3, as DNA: TGCGCCAGCAGTGACACGGGAGCTCCCTACGAGCAGTACTTC. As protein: CASSDTGAPYEQYF.

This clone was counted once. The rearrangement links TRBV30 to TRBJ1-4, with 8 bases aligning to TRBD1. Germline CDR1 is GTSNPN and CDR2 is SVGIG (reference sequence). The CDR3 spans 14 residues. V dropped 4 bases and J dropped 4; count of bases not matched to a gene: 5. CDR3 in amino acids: CAWKTGAFNEKLFF. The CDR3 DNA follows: TGTGCCTGGAAGACAGGGGCCTTTAATGAAAAACTGTTTTTT.

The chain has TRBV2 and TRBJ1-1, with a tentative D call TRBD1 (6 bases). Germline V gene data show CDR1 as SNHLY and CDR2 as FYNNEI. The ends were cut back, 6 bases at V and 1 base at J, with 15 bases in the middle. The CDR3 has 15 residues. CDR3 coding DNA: TGTGCCAGCAGAAAGGGGGACACAAAGAACACTGAAGCTTTCTTT. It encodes CASRKGDTKNTEAFF.

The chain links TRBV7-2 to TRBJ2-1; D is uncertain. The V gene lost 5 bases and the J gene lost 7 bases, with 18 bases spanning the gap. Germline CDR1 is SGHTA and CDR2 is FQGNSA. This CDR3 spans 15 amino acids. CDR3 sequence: CASSPPLAGMNEQFF. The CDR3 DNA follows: TGTGCCAGCAGCCCACCCTTGGCCGGTATGAATGAGCAGTTCTTC.

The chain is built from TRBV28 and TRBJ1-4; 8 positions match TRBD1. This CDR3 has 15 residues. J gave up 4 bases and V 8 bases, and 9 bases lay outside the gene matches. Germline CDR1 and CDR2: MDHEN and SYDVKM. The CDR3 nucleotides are TGTGCCAGCGGATCGACAGGGGAAATTAATGAAAAACTGTTTTTT. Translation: CASGSTGEINEKLFF.

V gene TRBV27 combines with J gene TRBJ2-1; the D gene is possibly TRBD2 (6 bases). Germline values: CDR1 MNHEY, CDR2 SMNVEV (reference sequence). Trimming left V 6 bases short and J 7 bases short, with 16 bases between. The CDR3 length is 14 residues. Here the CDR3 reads CASRSSGLRNEQFF. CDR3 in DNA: TGTGCCAGCAGGTCAAGCGGGTTGAGGAATGAGCAGTTCTTC.

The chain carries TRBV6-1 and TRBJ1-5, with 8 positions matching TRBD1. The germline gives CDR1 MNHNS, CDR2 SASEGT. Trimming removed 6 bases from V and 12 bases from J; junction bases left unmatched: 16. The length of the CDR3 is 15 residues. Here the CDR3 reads CASSTGTGSKKLQHF. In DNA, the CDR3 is TGTGCCAGCAGCACCGGGACAGGATCGAAAAAGCTCCAGCATTTT.

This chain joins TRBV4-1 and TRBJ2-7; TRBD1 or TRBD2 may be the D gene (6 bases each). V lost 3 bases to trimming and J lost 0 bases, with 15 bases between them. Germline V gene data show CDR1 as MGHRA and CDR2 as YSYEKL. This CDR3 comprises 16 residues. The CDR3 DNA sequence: TGCGCCAGCAGCCAGGAGGGGCAGGGGTCCTCCTACGAGCAGTACTTC. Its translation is CASSQEGQGSSYEQYF.

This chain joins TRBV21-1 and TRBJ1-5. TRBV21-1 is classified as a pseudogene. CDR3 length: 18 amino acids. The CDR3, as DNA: TGTGCCAGCAGCCAGTACCGAGAGGAACTCCATAGCAATCAGCCCCAGCATTTT. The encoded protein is CASSQYREELHSNQPQHF.

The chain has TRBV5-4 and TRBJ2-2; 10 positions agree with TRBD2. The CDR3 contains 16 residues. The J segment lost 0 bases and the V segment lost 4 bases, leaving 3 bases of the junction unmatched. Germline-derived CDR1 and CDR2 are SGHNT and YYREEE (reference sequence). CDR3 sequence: CASSLLAGANTGELFF. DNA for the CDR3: TGTGCCAGCAGCCTCCTAGCGGGGGCGAACACCGGGGAGCTGTTTTTT.

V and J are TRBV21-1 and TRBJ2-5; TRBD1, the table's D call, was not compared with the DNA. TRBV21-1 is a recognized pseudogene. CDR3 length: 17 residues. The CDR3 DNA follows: TGTGCCAGCAGCAACAGCTTGGGACAGGGCATCCAAGAGACCCAGTACTTC. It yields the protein CASSNSLGQGIQETQYF.

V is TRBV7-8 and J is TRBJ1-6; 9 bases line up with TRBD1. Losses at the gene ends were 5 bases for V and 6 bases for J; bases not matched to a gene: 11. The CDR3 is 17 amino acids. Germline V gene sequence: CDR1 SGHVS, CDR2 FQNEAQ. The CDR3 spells CASSPRDRVFPNSPLHF. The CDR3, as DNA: TGTGCCAGCAGCCCGCGGGACAGGGTATTTCCTAATTCACCCCTCCACTTT. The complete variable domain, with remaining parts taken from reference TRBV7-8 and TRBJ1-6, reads GAGVSQSPRYKVAKRGQDVALRCDPISGHVSLFWYQQALGQGPEFLTYFQNEAQLDKSGLPSDRFFAERPEGSVSTLKIQRTQQEDSAVYLCASSPRDRVFPNSPLHFGNGTRLTVT.